The 32 T cell receptor beta chains below were found in one sample sequenced in a study of control samples from healthy donors and cancer patients. Assay used: immunoSEQ multiplex PCR; TCRdb lists only in-frame clones, some missing. This sample yields some 80,000 clones, of which about 90% are seen a single time; 4.5% to 7% belongs to the top ten. Specimen: blood. All receptors derive from a man aged 45-65 years in good health.

The chain carries TRBV5-5 and TRBJ2-7, with TRBD1 as a possible D gene (6 bases). V lost 4 bases and J lost 2, with 13 bases in between. Per germline, CDR1 SGHKS and CDR2 YYEKEE (reference sequence). The CDR3 totals 14 residues. Written as DNA, the CDR3 is TGTGCCAGCAGCCTTCAGGGGTCTACCTACGAGCAGTACTTC. It codes for CASSLQGSTYEQYF. The full variable domain, completed using reference TRBV5-5 and TRBJ2-7, is DAGVTQSPTHLIKTRGQQVTLRCSPISGHKSVSWYQQVLGQGPQFIFQYYEKEERGRGNFPDRFSARQFPNYSSELNVNALLLGDSALYLCASSLQGSTYEQYFGPGTRLTVT.

This chain uses TRBV5-1 with TRBJ2-1; no definite D call. There are 13 residues in the CDR3. Germline V gene lookup returns CDR1 SGHRS and CDR2 YFSETQ. V was cut by 0 bases and J by 2 bases, with 3 bases left in between. This CDR3 reads CASSLEPYNEQFF. DNA for the CDR3: TGCGCCAGCAGCTTGGAACCCTACAATGAGCAGTTCTTC.

V usage is TRBV27 and J usage is TRBJ1-1, with 8 bases identical to TRBD1. This CDR3 is 13 amino acids long. The J segment lost 6 bases and the V segment lost 4 bases, leaving 4 bases of the junction unmatched. Germline V gene lookup returns CDR1 MNHEY and CDR2 SMNVEV (reference sequence). CDR3 loop: CASSYDRGSEAFF. The CDR3 nucleotides are TGTGCCAGCAGTTACGACAGGGGTTCTGAAGCTTTCTTT.

This clone has only one observation. The chain has TRBV19 and TRBJ1-1; D might be TRBD1 (6 bases). This CDR3 is built from 14 residues. CDR1 and CDR2 from the germline V gene are LNHDA and SQIVND (reference sequence). V lost 3 bases and J lost 2, with 10 bases in between. The DNA for the CDR3 is TGTGCCAGTAGTATTCGAGGGGGAAACACTGAAGCTTTCTTT. This codes for CASSIRGGNTEAFF.

The chain carries TRBV10-2 and TRBJ1-5; no definite D call. The CDR3 runs to 14 residues. CDR1 and CDR2 from the germline V gene are WSHSY and SAAADI. The V gene lost 4 bases and the J gene lost 3 bases, with 10 bases spanning the gap. The CDR3 protein is CASSGARVNQPQHF. CDR3 nucleotides: TGCGCCAGCAGTGGGGCCAGAGTCAATCAGCCCCAGCATTTT.

The chain employs TRBV5-4 and TRBJ1-1, with 8 positions matching TRBD1. The germline V gene has CDR1 SGHNT and CDR2 YYREEE (reference sequence). The trim removed 4 bases at V and 4 bases at J, leaving 9 bases unmatched. The CDR3 contains 15 residues. In DNA form, the CDR3 reads TGTGCCAGCAGCCCCAGGGGGCTAGGAGGCACTGAAGCTTTCTTT. This gives the protein CASSPRGLGGTEAFF.

The chain links TRBV19 to TRBJ1-5; TRBD1 agrees at 9 bases. Germline values: CDR1 LNHDA, CDR2 SQIVND (reference sequence). The V and J ends lost 0 bases and 2 bases, in that order; junction bases with no gene match: 2. The CDR3 consists of 16 residues. The CDR3 reads CASSIEGQGGNQPQHF. The DNA for the CDR3 is TGTGCCAGTAGTATAGAGGGACAGGGAGGCAATCAGCCCCAGCATTTT.

Of note for this clone: Different DNA sequences within this sample yield the same CDR3. V gene TRBV9 combines with J gene TRBJ1-1, with D possibly being TRBD1 (6 bases). The CDR3 runs to 15 residues. The germline V gene encodes CDR1 SGDLS and CDR2 YYNGEE. Trimming stripped 0 bases from V and 1 base from J, with 10 bases between. Written as DNA, the CDR3 is TGTGCCAGCAGCGTAGATGGGGGCGCGAACACTGAAGCTTTCTTT. This gives the protein CASSVDGGANTEAFF.

The J gene is TRBJ1-2, the V gene TRBV5-1, with D tentatively TRBD1 (5 bases). The germline V gene encodes CDR1 SGHRS and CDR2 YFSETQ. The ends were cut back, 5 bases at V and 5 bases at J, with 25 bases in the middle. CDR3 length: 17 residues. CDR3 in amino acids: CASRMNYRALGVYGYTF. The DNA of the CDR3 is TGCGCCAGCAGAATGAACTACCGGGCCCTGGGGGTTTATGGCTACACCTTC.

This sequence joins TRBV6-6 and TRBJ2-1; TRBD1 might be the D (6 bases). Trimming stripped 4 bases from V and 5 bases from J, with 18 bases between. The CDR3 loop spans 16 amino acids. CDR1 is MNHNY and CDR2 is SVGAGI in the germline V gene (reference sequence). For the CDR3, the DNA is TGTGCCAGCAGTTCCTACGGACAGCAACACGACAATGAGCAGTTCTTC. It translates to CASSSYGQQHDNEQFF.

The rearrangement uses TRBV28 and TRBJ1-6; 7 nucleotides align to TRBD1. The ends lost 4 bases at V and 4 bases at J; junction bases unmatched: 7. Germline lookup yields CDR1 MDHEN and CDR2 SYDVKM. The CDR3 totals 16 residues. CDR3 nucleotide sequence: TGTGCCAGCAGTTCCCGGGACAGACAGTATAATTCACCCCTCCACTTT. Protein sequence: CASSSRDRQYNSPLHF.

This chain uses TRBV19 with TRBJ1-2, with D perhaps TRBD1 (6 bases). CDR1 is LNHDA, CDR2 SQIVND, per germline (reference sequence). The CDR3 runs 15 residues. V lost 5 bases, J lost 5 bases, and 18 bases lay in between. The DNA of the CDR3 is TGTGCCAGTAGTGTCTTCGGGGGGGCAGGGTATGGCTACACCTTC. Its protein is CASSVFGGAGYGYTF.

This rearrangement joins TRBV6-5 to TRBJ2-1, with no clear D. Trimming stripped 6 bases from V and 4 bases from J, with 10 bases between. CDR1 is MNHEY, CDR2 SVGAGI, per germline. The CDR3 length is 13 residues. CDR3 sequence: CASRDSPYNEQFF. In DNA, the CDR3 is TGTGCCAGCAGAGACTCGCCTTACAATGAGCAGTTCTTC.

The CDR3 region is CASSFPGTGTLNEQYF. CDR3 coding DNA: TGTGCCAGCAGCTTCCCCGGGACAGGGACCCTAAACGAGCAGTACTTC. The chain couples TRBV11-2 to TRBJ2-7; 9 bases are shared with TRBD1. The CDR3 extends over 16 amino acids. Germline CDR1 SGHAT, CDR2 FQNNGV. V trimming: 3 bases; J trimming: 5 bases; junction bases outside the gene matches: 11.

The chain carries TRBV19 and TRBJ1-2, with a possible D match to TRBD1 (5 bases). CDR1 is LNHDA and CDR2 is SQIVND in the germline V gene (reference sequence). The V gene lost 9 bases and the J gene lost 1 base, with 18 bases spanning the gap. The CDR3 runs to 15 residues. CDR3 region: CASQLAGQINYGYTF. CDR3 DNA sequence: TGTGCCAGCCAACTAGCAGGACAAATTAACTATGGCTACACCTTC. Filled out from reference TRBV19 and TRBJ1-2, the complete variable domain reads DGGITQSPKYLFRKEGQNVTLSCEQNLNHDAMYWYRQDPGQGLRLIYYSQIVNDFQKGDIAEGYSVSREKKESFPLTVTSAQKNPTAFYLCASQLAGQINYGYTFGSGTRLTVV.

CDR3 sequence reads: CASSPPFEGDQPQHF. DNA for the CDR3: TGTGCCAGCTCACCACCGTTCGAGGGTGATCAGCCCCAGCATTTT. V and J are TRBV18 and TRBJ1-5; D is uncertain. The V end lost 0 bases, the J end lost 5 bases, and 11 bases lay between the germline ends. The CDR3 spans 15 residues. The V gene's germline CDR1 is KGHSH and CDR2 LQKENI.

V and J are TRBV9 and TRBJ2-2; 10 bases align to TRBD2. The V and J ends lost 1 base and 7 bases, in that order; junction bases with no gene match: 4. CDR3 length: 15 residues. Germline loops: CDR1 SGDLS, CDR2 YYNGEE. This CDR3 is CASSVWASGGGELFF. The DNA for the CDR3 is TGTGCCAGCAGCGTATGGGCTAGCGGGGGCGGGGAGCTGTTTTTT.

The chain links TRBV14 to TRBJ2-2; 7 positions match TRBD1. Germline CDR1 reads SGHDN; CDR2 reads FVKESK. This CDR3 region has 16 residues. The ends lost 0 bases at V and 4 bases at J; junction bases unmatched: 5. The DNA for the CDR3 is TGTGCCAGCAGCCAAGAAACAGGGGTGGGCACCGGGGAGCTGTTTTTT. Protein: CASSQETGVGTGELFF.

The rearrangement links TRBV2 to TRBJ1-1; 8 bases fit TRBD1. Losses at the gene ends were 6 bases for V and 9 bases for J; bases not matched to a gene: 3. The CDR3 sequence is 11 residues long. Germline V CDR1 and CDR2: SNHLY, FYNNEI. The CDR3 region is CASRQGGKAFF. DNA for the CDR3: TGTGCCAGCAGACAGGGGGGAAAAGCTTTCTTT.

The V gene is TRBV6-5, the J gene TRBJ2-1; D ambiguous. The V and J ends lost 5 bases and 5 bases respectively, with 10 bases between them. CDR1 and CDR2 (germline): MNHEY, SVGAGI. CDR3 length: 13 residues. CDR3 amino acids: CASSLDPHNEQFF. CDR3 DNA sequence: TGTGCCAGCAGTCTGGACCCTCACAATGAGCAGTTCTTC.

This clone was observed once. The V gene is TRBV6-5, the J gene TRBJ1-4; 7 bases are shared with TRBD1. Germline lookup yields CDR1 MNHEY and CDR2 SVGAGI. CDR3 size: 15 residues. J lost 7 bases, V lost 6 bases, and 11 bases had no gene match. The chain's CDR3 is CASSRREGGGEKLFF. DNA of the CDR3: TGTGCCAGCAGCCGGCGGGAAGGGGGCGGTGAAAAACTGTTTTTT.

DNA of the CDR3: TGTGCCAGCAGTGAATCCCCAGGAAACACCATATATTTT. The encoded protein is CASSESPGNTIYF. This chain connects TRBV6-1 to TRBJ1-3, with D uncertain. Deletions cut 2 bases from V and 4 bases from J, with 6 bases between. This CDR3 is built from 13 residues. Per germline, CDR1 MNHNS and CDR2 SASEGT.

The rearrangement links TRBV6-1 to TRBJ1-5; weak D call: TRBD1 (5 bases). The CDR3 loop spans 16 amino acids. Looked up from germline, CDR1 is MNHNS and CDR2 is SASEGT. Trimming removed 3 bases from V and 0 bases from J, with 12 bases in between. The CDR3 coding sequence is TGTGCCAGCAGTGACGGTCGGGGCCATAGCAATCAGCCCCAGCATTTT. Protein sequence: CASSDGRGHSNQPQHF.

The chain combines TRBV24-1 with TRBJ2-2; 12 nucleotides align to TRBD1. With V trimmed by 10 bases and J by 6 bases, 8 bases remained unmatched. CDR3 length: 15 amino acids. The germline gives CDR1 KGHDR, CDR2 SFDVKD. Here the CDR3 reads CATGQGARSSGELFF. The CDR3 nucleotides read TGTGCCACGGGACAGGGGGCTCGGTCTTCCGGGGAGCTGTTTTTT.

V gene TRBV28 combines with J gene TRBJ1-1; D gene ambiguous. V shed 4 bases and J shed 4 bases, with 10 bases lying between them. The CDR3 runs to 13 residues. The germline V gene has CDR1 MDHEN and CDR2 SYDVKM. CDR3 nucleotide sequence: TGTGCCAGCAGTTCCCCTCGTGGCACTGAAGCTTTCTTT. Protein sequence: CASSSPRGTEAFF.

This chain uses TRBV5-4 with TRBJ1-4; D is perhaps TRBD1 (6 bases). The CDR3 is 16 residues long. The ends were cut back, 1 base at V and 5 bases at J, with 15 bases in the middle. The germline gives CDR1 SGHNT, CDR2 YYREEE (reference sequence). The CDR3 sequence is CASSLSGGRGNEKLFF. In nucleotides, the CDR3 is TGTGCCAGCAGCTTGTCGGGGGGCAGGGGAAATGAAAAACTGTTTTTT.

The V gene is TRBV18, the J gene TRBJ1-1; D is unresolved. The CDR3 loop spans 15 amino acids. Per the germline V gene, CDR1 is KGHSH and CDR2 is LQKENI. Trimming removed 2 bases at V and 3 bases at J, with 13 bases between. The CDR3 here is CASSPGRQEYTEAFF. The CDR3 nucleotides read TGTGCCAGCTCACCAGGGCGTCAGGAATACACTGAAGCTTTCTTT.

The rearrangement joins TRBV12-3 or TRBV12-4 to TRBJ2-3, with D perhaps matching TRBD1 (6 bases). The CDR3 length is 13 residues. The V and J ends lost 7 bases and 4 bases respectively, with 12 bases between them. CDR3: CASMGQGSDTQYF. CDR3 in DNA: TGTGCCAGCATGGGGCAGGGGTCAGATACGCAGTATTTT.

This sequence joins TRBV6-6 and TRBJ2-7; D is unresolved. CDR1 and CDR2 (germline): MNHNY, SVGAGI (reference sequence). This CDR3 has 13 residues. Trimming shortened V by 6 bases and J by 6 bases, and 15 bases separated the two germline ends. In DNA, the CDR3 is TGTGCCAGCAGCCCTCAAGGGATCGGCGAGCAGTACTTC. Amino acid sequence: CASSPQGIGEQYF.

V gene TRBV29-1 combines with J gene TRBJ2-1; D is unresolved. Trimming took off 4 bases at V and 0 bases at J, with 13 bases between the two ends. Germline V gene lookup returns CDR1 SQVTM and CDR2 ANQGSEA. This CDR3 comprises 15 residues. This chain's CDR3 is CSVVKRASSYNEQFF. The CDR3, as DNA: TGCAGCGTTGTAAAAAGGGCGAGCTCCTACAATGAGCAGTTCTTC.

The CDR3 DNA is TGTGCCAGCAGCGAGGGCAGGGGGTCCATAAATGAGCAGTTCTTC. This gives the protein CASSEGRGSINEQFF. The V and J genes are TRBV9 and TRBJ2-1; TRBD1 aligns across 7 bases. The CDR3 is 15 amino acids. V shed 3 bases, J shed 7 bases, and the junction held 10 bases outside the gene matches. Germline V CDR1 and CDR2: SGDLS, YYNGEE.

V and J are TRBV12-3 or TRBV12-4 and TRBJ1-2; D is possibly TRBD1 (5 bases). V was pared by 5 bases and J by 8 bases, with 12 bases between. This CDR3 comprises 12 residues. The CDR3 bases are TGTGCCAGCAGTAGGCAGGGTTACGGCTACACCTTC. This gives the protein CASSRQGYGYTF.